One and the same sample provided the 20 T cell receptor beta chains below, sequenced in a study of neoadjuvant anti-PD-1 for oral cavity cancer. The method was immunoSEQ multiplex PCR; TCRdb's version includes in-frame clones alone and lacks a portion of them. The table has 60,000 to 75,000 clones, approximately 79% seen once; the top ten hold just over 2.5%. The input for sequencing was PBMCs, taken before nivolumab (anti-PD-1) treatment. Receptors were obtained from a person between 35 and 79 years old with oral cavity squamous cell carcinoma.

The chain is built from TRBV29-1 and TRBJ2-5; D gene ambiguous. Germline V lookup: CDR1 SQVTM, CDR2 ANQGSEA. The CDR3 is 13 residues long. Trimming cost V 0 bases and J 6 bases, with 11 bases left between them. The CDR3 region is CSVEDQAVQTQYF. CDR3 sequence (DNA): TGCAGCGTTGAAGATCAGGCGGTCCAGACCCAGTACTTC.

This chain joins TRBV2 and TRBJ2-5; D is possibly TRBD2 (7 bases). Trimming left V 7 bases short and J 4 bases short, with 19 bases between. Germline-derived CDR1 and CDR2 are SNHLY and FYNNEI. The CDR3 covers 15 residues. The CDR3 region is CASKRRGGPRETQYF. DNA for the CDR3: TGTGCCAGCAAAAGGAGGGGGGGCCCCAGAGAGACCCAGTACTTC.

The genes are TRBV2 and TRBJ2-7; 7 bases are shared with TRBD2. The CDR3 totals 14 residues. Germline values: CDR1 SNHLY, CDR2 FYNNEI. After removal of 4 bases from V and 2 bases from J, the junction contained 5 bases not matched to a gene. The CDR3 coding sequence is TGTGCCAGCAGTGGCGCAGGGAGGGCCTACGAGCAGTACTTC. This codes for CASSGAGRAYEQYF.

The chain has TRBV30 and TRBJ2-7; D gene unclear. Germline V gene sequence: CDR1 GTSNPN, CDR2 SVGIG (reference sequence). The CDR3 covers 13 residues. V was shortened by 2 bases and J by 5 bases, with 13 bases between the two germline ends. The CDR3, as DNA: TGTGCCTGGAGTAGAGGCCAGCCCCACGAGCAGTACTTC. Encoded protein: CAWSRGQPHEQYF.

This clone appeared a single time. This chain joins TRBV18 and TRBJ1-1, with D possibly being TRBD1 (5 bases). The CDR3 consists of 15 residues. Trimming left V 3 bases short and J 4 bases short, with 15 bases between. Germline CDR1 reads KGHSH; CDR2 reads LQKENI. Here the CDR3 reads CASSPASGRGTEAFF. The DNA of the CDR3 is TGTGCCAGCTCACCCGCGTCAGGAAGGGGCACTGAAGCTTTCTTT.

In its sample, this clone was seen a few times. V usage is TRBV7-9 and J usage is TRBJ2-1; perhaps TRBD2 as D (6 bases). Germline CDR1 SEHNR, CDR2 FQNEAQ (reference sequence). Trimming took 5 bases from V and 4 from J, leaving 18 bases between them. The CDR3 contains 16 residues. The CDR3 DNA follows: TGTGCCAGCAGCCCGCCGTTAGGCGGGGTTTACAATGAGCAGTTCTTC. It is translated as CASSPPLGGVYNEQFF.

V is TRBV15 and J is TRBJ1-3; possibly TRBD1 for D (5 bases). V lost 5 bases and J lost 0, with 14 bases in between. The CDR3 has 16 residues. CDR1 is LNHNV and CDR2 is YYDKDF in the germline V gene (reference sequence). DNA of the CDR3: TGTGCCACCAGCCCCCGGGGGGGGATCTCTGGAAACACCATATATTTT. Translating gives CATSPRGGISGNTIYF.

The rearrangement uses TRBV19 and TRBJ2-2; TRBD2 is a possible D gene (5 bases). Per the germline V gene, CDR1 is LNHDA and CDR2 is SQIVND (reference sequence). V was clipped by 0 bases and J by 8 bases, with 7 bases between them. The length of the CDR3 is 13 residues. This CDR3 is CASSIDLAGELFF. The CDR3 DNA is TGTGCCAGTAGTATAGATCTAGCTGGGGAGCTGTTTTTT.

The chain joins TRBV4-1 to TRBJ2-3; TRBD2 matches at 8 bases. This CDR3 comprises 15 residues. The ends lost 0 bases at V and 5 bases at J; junction bases unmatched: 4. CDR1 and CDR2 (germline): MGHRA, YSYEKL. CDR3 sequence (DNA): TGCGCCAGCAGCCAAGATGGGCGGGGGGAAGATACGCAGTATTTT. Encoded protein: CASSQDGRGEDTQYF.

The chain employs TRBV25-1 and TRBJ2-2; D is perhaps TRBD2 (6 bases). The germline gives CDR1 MGHDK, CDR2 SYGVNS. The CDR3 spans 15 residues. V was clipped by 1 base and J by 6 bases, with 12 bases between them. Here the CDR3 DNA reads TGTGCCAGCAGTGAATTGTGGGGGGAGGCCGGGGAGCTGTTTTTT. It translates to CASSELWGEAGELFF.

This chain uses TRBV11-2 with TRBJ1-1; D ambiguous. This CDR3 spans 13 amino acids. CDR1 is SGHAT, CDR2 FQNNGV, per germline. V dropped 8 bases and J dropped 3 bases, with 13 bases sitting between them. The CDR3 DNA is TGTGCCAGCGGCCGTTGGCGGGACACTGAAGCTTTCTTT. It codes for CASGRWRDTEAFF.

This chain connects TRBV4-2 to TRBJ2-2; 11 bases are a match to TRBD1. V gave up 4 bases and J gave up 2 bases; unmatched junction bases: 6. Germline V gene lookup returns CDR1 LGHNA and CDR2 YNFKEQ. This CDR3 is built from 17 residues. For the CDR3, the DNA is TGTGCCAGCAGCCTTAGGAGGACAGGGGGCAACACCGGGGAGCTGTTTTTT. The encoded protein is CASSLRRTGGNTGELFF.

This chain uses TRBV4-2 with TRBJ2-3; TRBD2 matches 7 bases. The CDR3 runs to 16 residues. Germline V gene sequence: CDR1 LGHNA, CDR2 YNFKEQ. The trim removed 0 bases at V and 2 bases at J, leaving 5 bases unmatched. CDR3 DNA sequence: TGTGCCAGCAGCCAAGATGACGGGGGGTACACAGATACGCAGTATTTT. This gives the protein CASSQDDGGYTDTQYF.

V gene TRBV6-5 combines with J gene TRBJ1-1, with 11 bases identical to TRBD1. The length of the CDR3 is 14 residues. V trimming: 2 bases; J trimming: 4 bases; junction bases outside the gene matches: 0. Germline V gives CDR1 MNHEY, CDR2 SVGAGI. The CDR3 nucleotides read TGTGCCAGCAGTTACGGGACAGGGGGCACTGAAGCTTTCTTT. Protein: CASSYGTGGTEAFF.

The CDR3 is CASSKGTANTEAFF. Here the CDR3 DNA reads TGTGCCAGTAGTAAGGGGACGGCGAACACTGAAGCTTTCTTT. The chain has TRBV19 and TRBJ1-1; D is perhaps TRBD1 (5 bases). Germline loops: CDR1 LNHDA, CDR2 SQIVND (reference sequence). This CDR3 is built from 14 residues. V was pared by 4 bases and J by 1 base, with 10 bases between.

This chain uses TRBV5-1 with TRBJ2-3; TRBD2 matches at 8 bases. V gave up 2 bases and J gave up 2 bases; unmatched junction bases: 1. This CDR3 has 14 residues. Germline V gene data show CDR1 as SGHRS and CDR2 as YFSETQ. Here the CDR3 DNA reads TGCGCCAGCAGCTTACTAGCGGACACAGATACGCAGTATTTT. Translated, it gives CASSLLADTDTQYF.

The rearrangement links TRBV2 to TRBJ2-7; TRBD1 matches 8 bases. This CDR3 comprises 15 residues. CDR1 and CDR2 from the germline V gene are SNHLY and FYNNEI. Trimming at V came to 6 bases and at J to 3 bases, leaving 10 bases not matched to a gene. Here the CDR3 reads CASSGSGTGIYEQYF. The CDR3 DNA sequence: TGTGCCAGCAGCGGCTCCGGGACAGGTATCTACGAGCAGTACTTC.

This chain joins TRBV4-2 and TRBJ1-3; D possibly corresponds to TRBD1 (5 bases). The CDR3 runs to 17 residues. V dropped 0 bases and J dropped 1 base, with 13 bases sitting between them. The germline gives CDR1 LGHNA, CDR2 YNFKEQ. CDR3 bases: TGTGCCAGCAGCCAAGATCTAGGCGCAGGGTCTGGAAACACCATATATTTT. Translating it yields CASSQDLGAGSGNTIYF.

The V and J genes are TRBV4-2 and TRBJ1-1; TRBD1 might be the D (5 bases). The CDR3 runs to 15 residues. Germline V gives CDR1 LGHNA, CDR2 YNFKEQ. Trimming cost V 0 bases and J 1 base, with 9 bases left between them. The CDR3 is CASSQDTGWNTEAFF. The CDR3 DNA reads TGTGCCAGCAGCCAAGATACAGGCTGGAACACTGAAGCTTTCTTT.

The rearrangement joins TRBV19 to TRBJ1-1; D is unclear. Trimming cost V 7 bases and J 0 bases, with 12 bases left between them. Germline V CDR1 and CDR2: LNHDA, SQIVND (reference sequence). This CDR3 spans 14 amino acids. CDR3 region: CASTLGYLNTEAFF. The DNA for the CDR3 is TGTGCCAGTACTCTCGGGTATTTGAACACTGAAGCTTTCTTT.